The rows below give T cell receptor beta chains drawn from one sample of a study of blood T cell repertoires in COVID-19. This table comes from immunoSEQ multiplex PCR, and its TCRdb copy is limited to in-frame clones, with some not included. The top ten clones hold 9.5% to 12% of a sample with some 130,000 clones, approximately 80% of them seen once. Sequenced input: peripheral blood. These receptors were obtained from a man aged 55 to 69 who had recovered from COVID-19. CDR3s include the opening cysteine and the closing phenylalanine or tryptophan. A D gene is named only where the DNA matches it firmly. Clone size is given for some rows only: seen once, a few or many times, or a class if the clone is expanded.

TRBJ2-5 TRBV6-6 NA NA CASNYAPRETQYF TGTGCCAGCAATTACGCCCCTCGGGAGACCCAGTACTTC
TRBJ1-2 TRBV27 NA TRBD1 CASSPTPDRVDGYTF TGTGCCAGCAGTCCAACCCCCGACAGGGTCGACGGCTACACCTTC
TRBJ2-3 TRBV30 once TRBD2 CAWSAGLAGLADTQYF TGTGCCTGGAGTGCAGGACTAGCGGGATTGGCAGATACGCAGTATTTT
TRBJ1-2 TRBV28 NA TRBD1 CASSSPQGPNYGYTF TGTGCCAGCAGTTCCCCACAGGGGCCAAACTATGGCTACACCTTC
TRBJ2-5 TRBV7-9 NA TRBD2 CASSRNLAVKEETQYF TGTGCCAGCAGCAGGAATCTAGCGGTTAAAGAAGAGACCCAGTACTTC
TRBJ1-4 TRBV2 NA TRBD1 CASTSAGQGQEKLFF TGTGCCAGCACCTCGGCGGGTCAGGGACAGGAAAAACTGTTTTTT
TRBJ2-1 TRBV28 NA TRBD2 CASLRGDSYNEQFF TGTGCCAGCCTCCGGGGGGACTCCTACAATGAGCAGTTCTTC
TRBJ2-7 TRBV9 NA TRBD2 CASSIGTSGSPVEQYF TGTGCCAGCAGCATCGGGACTAGCGGGAGTCCCGTCGAGCAGTACTTC
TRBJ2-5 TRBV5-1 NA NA CASSLVSGAETQYF TGCGCCAGCAGCTTGGTTTCAGGGGCAGAGACCCAGTACTTC
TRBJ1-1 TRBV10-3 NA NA CAVGTTGNTEAFF TGTGCCGTAGGAACTACAGGGAACACTGAAGCTTTCTTT
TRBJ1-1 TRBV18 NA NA CASSPGEDTEAFF TGTGCCAGCTCACCCGGGGAGGACACTGAAGCTTTCTTT
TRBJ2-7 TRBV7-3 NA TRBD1 CASSLAGQGYEQYF TGTGCCAGCAGCTTGGCGGGACAGGGCTACGAGCAGTACTTC
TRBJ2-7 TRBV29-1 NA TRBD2 CSVGLALGYEQYF TGCAGCGTGGGACTAGCATTGGGCTACGAGCAGTACTTC
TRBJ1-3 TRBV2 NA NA CASSERWQGLGGNTIYF TGTGCCAGCAGTGAAAGATGGCAGGGATTGGGAGGAAACACCATATATTTT
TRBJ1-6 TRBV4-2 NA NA CASSQEFSSYNSPLHF TGTGCCAGCAGCCAGGAGTTTAGCTCCTATAATTCACCCCTCCACTTT
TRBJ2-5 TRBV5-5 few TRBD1 CASSLAQGETQYF TGTGCCAGCAGCTTGGCACAGGGGGAGACCCAGTACTTC
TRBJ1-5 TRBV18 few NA CASSQDRLNQPQHF TGTGCCAGCTCTCAAGACAGGCTCAATCAGCCCCAGCATTTT
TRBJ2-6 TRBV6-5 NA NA CASSKTGSGANVLTF TGTGCCAGCAGTAAAACAGGATCTGGGGCCAACGTCCTGACTTTC
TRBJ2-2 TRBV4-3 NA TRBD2 CASSLGLATCTGELFF TGCGCCAGCAGCCTCGGACTAGCGACATGCACCGGGGAGCTGTTTTTT
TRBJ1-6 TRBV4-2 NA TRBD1 CASSQPGQGDNSPLHF TGTGCCAGCAGCCAACCTGGACAGGGGGATAATTCACCCCTCCACTTT
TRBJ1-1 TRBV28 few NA CASSFQNTEAFF TGTGCCAGCAGTTTCCAGAACACTGAAGCTTTCTTT
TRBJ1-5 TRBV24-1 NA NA CATSDLRRDQPQHF TGTGCCACCAGTGATTTGCGCAGGGATCAGCCCCAGCATTTT
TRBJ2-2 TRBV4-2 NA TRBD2 CASSQALAVNTGELFF TGTGCCAGCAGCCAAGCACTAGCGGTGAACACCGGGGAGCTGTTTTTT
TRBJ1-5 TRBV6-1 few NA CASSDGSGDQPQHF TGTGCCAGCAGTGACGGTAGCGGGGATCAGCCCCAGCATTTT
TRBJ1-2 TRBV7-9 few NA CASSSDSNYGYTF TGTGCCAGCAGCTCTGACAGTAACTATGGCTACACCTTC
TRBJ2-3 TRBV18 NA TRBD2 CASSATSGSTDTQYF TGTGCCAGCTCAGCCACTAGCGGAAGCACAGATACGCAGTATTTT
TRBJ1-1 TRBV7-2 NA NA CASSALGAGTEAFF TGTGCCAGCAGCGCATTGGGGGCGGGTACTGAAGCTTTCTTT
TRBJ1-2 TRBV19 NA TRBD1 CASKHLKPPGQRYNYGYTF TGTGCCAGTAAGCACCTGAAACCTCCGGGACAGAGGTACAACTATGGCTACACCTTC
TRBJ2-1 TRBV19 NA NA CASSNGRVFGNEQFF TGTGCCAGTAGTAATGGTAGAGTCTTCGGTAATGAGCAGTTCTTC
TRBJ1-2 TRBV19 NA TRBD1 CASSTDRGNWRGYTF TGTGCCAGTAGTACGGACAGGGGGAATTGGCGAGGCTACACCTTC
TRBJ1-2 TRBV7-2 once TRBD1 CASSTGQGSYGYTF TGTGCCAGCAGCACGGGACAGGGGAGCTATGGTTACACCTTC
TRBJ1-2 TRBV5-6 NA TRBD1 CASSAGTGSYGYTF TGTGCCAGCAGCGCAGGGACAGGGAGCTATGGCTACACCTTC
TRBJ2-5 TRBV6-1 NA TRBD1 CASSDLSGTGGETQYF TGTGCCAGCAGTGATCTCTCCGGGACAGGGGGCGAGACCCAGTACTTC
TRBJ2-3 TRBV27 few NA CASTTLRGTPDTQYF TGTGCCAGCACCACCTTAAGGGGGACGCCAGATACGCAGTATTTT
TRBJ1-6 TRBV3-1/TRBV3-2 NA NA CASSQGRNAPLHF TGTGCCAGCAGCCAAGGGAGGAATGCACCCCTCCACTTT
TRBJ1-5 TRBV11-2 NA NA CASSLGRVNQPQHF TGTGCCAGCAGCTTAGGACGGGTCAATCAGCCCCAGCATTTT
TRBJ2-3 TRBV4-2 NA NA CASSQDGRTDTQYF TGTGCCAGCAGCCAAGATGGGCGCACAGATACGCAGTATTTT
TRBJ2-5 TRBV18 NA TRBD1 CASSRQDRGWETQYF TGTGCCAGCTCACGGCAGGACAGGGGCTGGGAGACCCAGTACTTC
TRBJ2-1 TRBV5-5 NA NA CASSLSGGGNPSYNEQFF TGTGCCAGCAGCTTGTCCGGGGGAGGAAACCCCTCCTACAATGAGCAGTTCTTC
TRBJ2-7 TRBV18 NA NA CASSPAGAEQYF TGTGCCAGCTCACCAGCAGGGGCCGAGCAGTACTTC
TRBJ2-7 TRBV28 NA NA CASSFSPPLKGEQYF TGTGCCAGCAGTTTTTCGCCACCCTTGAAGGGGGAGCAGTACTTC
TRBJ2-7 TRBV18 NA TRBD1 CASSPPLGQGTYEQYF TGTGCCAGCTCACCACCGTTGGGACAGGGGACCTACGAGCAGTACTTC
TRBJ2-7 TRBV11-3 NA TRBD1 CASSARRTGFDEQYF TGTGCCAGCAGCGCTAGACGGACAGGATTTGACGAGCAGTACTTC
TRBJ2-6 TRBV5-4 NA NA CASSMLTLLSSGANVLTF TGTGCCAGCAGCATGCTGACCTTACTAAGCTCTGGGGCCAACGTCCTGACTTTC
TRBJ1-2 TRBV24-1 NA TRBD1 CATSEGTGGGVFGYTF TGTGCCACCAGTGAAGGGACAGGGGGCGGTGTTTTTGGCTACACCTTC
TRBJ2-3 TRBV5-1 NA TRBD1 CASTRDRGSTDTQYF TGCGCCAGCACAAGGGACAGGGGAAGCACAGATACGCAGTATTTT
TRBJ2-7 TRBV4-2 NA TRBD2 CASSQGAGVAREQYF TGTGCCAGCAGCCAAGGGGCGGGGGTAGCCCGCGAGCAGTACTTC
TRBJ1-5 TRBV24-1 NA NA CATSDAQGLTGQPQHF TGTGCCACCAGTGATGCACAGGGATTGACCGGGCAGCCCCAGCATTTT
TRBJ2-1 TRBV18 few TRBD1 CASSPGTGSYNEQFF TGTGCCAGCTCACCCGGGACAGGGTCCTACAATGAGCAGTTCTTC
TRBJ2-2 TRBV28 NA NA CASMGPNTGELFF TGTGCCAGCATGGGCCCGAACACCGGGGAGCTGTTTTTT
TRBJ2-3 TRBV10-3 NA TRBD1 CAISGGQANTDTQYF TGTGCCATCAGTGGAGGACAGGCGAACACAGATACGCAGTATTTT
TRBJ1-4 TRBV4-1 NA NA CASSPLTRNGKLFF TGCGCCAGCAGCCCGTTGACTCGTAACGGAAAACTGTTTTTT
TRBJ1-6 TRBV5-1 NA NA CASSGSGVADNSPLHF TGCGCCAGCAGCGGATCAGGTGTCGCAGATAATTCACCCCTCCACTTT
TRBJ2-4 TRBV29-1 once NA CSVELGGAKNIQYF TGCAGCGTTGAACTAGGTGGGGCCAAAAACATTCAGTACTTC
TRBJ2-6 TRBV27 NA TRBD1 CASSLRGQGSGANVLTF TGTGCCAGCAGTTTAAGGGGACAGGGATCTGGGGCCAACGTCCTGACTTTC